The 19 T cell receptor beta chains given below trace back to one sample, sequenced in a study of T cell changes during pregnancy in multiple sclerosis (dated by TCRdb to the late 2010s). Receptors were amplified or captured by the immunoSEQ multiplex PCR assay. The table comes from immuneACCESS by way of TCRdb, which keeps in-frame sequences with V and J called. Part of the clones is missing from these tables; in studies checked, under half for an unresolved V gene and the rest for unknown reasons. Counted in this sample were 55,000 to 65,000 clones; more than 85% of them appeared once. The ten largest clonotypes hold 0.65% to 0.9% of the sample. Sequenced material: peripheral blood, taken in the first trimester of pregnancy. Source of these receptors: a female donor with multiple sclerosis, enrolled in a pregnancy study.

The V and J genes are TRBV12-2 and TRBJ1-2; the listed D gene, TRBD1, was not tested against the DNA. TRBV12-2 is recorded as a pseudogene. The CDR3 has 18 amino acids. CDR3 region: CASRFQAGQPWDYYGYTF. As DNA, the CDR3 is TGTGCAAGTCGCTTCCAAGCAGGACAGCCCTGGGATTATTATGGCTACACCTTC.

The gene calls are TRBV18 and TRBJ2-1; TRBD1 matches at 7 bases. The germline gives CDR1 KGHSH, CDR2 LQKENI. Unmatched junction bases numbered 0, after V lost 3 bases and J lost 1 base. There are 14 residues in the CDR3. The CDR3 loop reads CASSPTGSYNEQFF. Written as DNA, the CDR3 is TGTGCCAGCTCACCGACAGGGTCCTACAATGAGCAGTTCTTC.

The chain joins TRBV7-2 to TRBJ1-5; D is ambiguous. The CDR3 sequence is 16 residues long. Deletions cut 1 base from V and 0 bases from J, with 10 bases between. The germline gives CDR1 SGHTA, CDR2 FQGNSA. CDR3 residues: CASSLVAGYSNQPQHF. DNA of the CDR3: TGTGCCAGCAGCTTAGTAGCGGGTTATAGCAATCAGCCCCAGCATTTT.

The gene calls are TRBV19 and TRBJ1-4; D might be TRBD1 (5 bases). Trimming cost V 3 bases and J 7 bases, with 21 bases left between them. The CDR3 is 17 amino acids. In germline, CDR1 is LNHDA, CDR2 SQIVND (reference sequence). CDR3 nucleotide sequence: TGTGCCAGTAGTATTGGCCAGGGAAATTGGCGGGGTGAAAAACTGTTTTTT. Translating gives CASSIGQGNWRGEKLFF.

This chain uses TRBV2 with TRBJ2-1, with 7 positions matching TRBD2. The length of the CDR3 is 13 residues. Germline trimming cut 6 bases from V and 8 bases from J; bases unmatched to any gene: 7. CDR1 is SNHLY, CDR2 FYNNEI, per germline. The CDR3 protein is CASRRAGQDEQFF. In DNA form, the CDR3 reads TGTGCCAGCAGGAGAGCGGGGCAGGATGAGCAGTTCTTC. Using reference TRBV2 and TRBJ2-1 for the parts outside the CDR3, the full variable domain is EPEVTQTPSHQVTQMGQEVILRCVPISNHLYFYWYRQILGQKVEFLVSFYNNEISEKSEIFDDQFSVERPDGSNFTLKIRSTKLEDSAMYFCASRRAGQDEQFFGPGTRLTVL.

This chain joins TRBV6-5 and TRBJ2-3; weak D call: TRBD1 (6 bases). From germline, CDR1 is MNHEY and CDR2 SVGAGI. The V end lost 5 bases, the J end lost 0 bases, and 12 bases lay between the germline ends. The CDR3 has 15 amino acids. CDR3 bases: TGTGCCAGCAGTCGTCGACAGGCAAGCACAGATACGCAGTATTTT. Encoded protein: CASSRRQASTDTQYF.

The chain combines TRBV11-2 with TRBJ2-2; a weak D match, TRBD2 (6 bases). The CDR3 sequence is 14 residues long. Trimming left V 5 bases short and J 5 bases short, with 12 bases between. Germline lookup yields CDR1 SGHAT and CDR2 FQNNGV. This chain's CDR3 is CASSRMTSTGELFF. In DNA, the CDR3 is TGTGCCAGCAGCCGGATGACTAGTACCGGGGAGCTGTTTTTT.

This clone appeared once. V is TRBV18 and J is TRBJ2-5, with unresolved D. This CDR3 comprises 12 residues. Trimming removed 1 base from V and 4 bases from J, with 4 bases in between. Germline CDR1 reads KGHSH; CDR2 reads LQKENI. CDR3 nucleotide sequence: TGTGCCAGCTCACCACATCTAGAGACCCAGTACTTC. Residues: CASSPHLETQYF.

The chain employs TRBV19 and TRBJ2-5; 10 positions agree with TRBD2. CDR1 LNHDA and CDR2 SQIVND come from the germline V gene (reference sequence). This CDR3 is built from 13 residues. After removal of 6 bases from V and 5 bases from J, the junction contained 3 bases not matched to a gene. The CDR3 coding sequence is TGTGCCAGTAGAGCGGGGGGGCGGGAGACCCAGTACTTC. Its protein product is CASRAGGRETQYF.

This rearrangement joins TRBV7-2 to TRBJ2-3, with 10 bases matching TRBD2. V lost 3 bases, J lost 6 bases, and 9 bases stayed unmatched. CDR1 and CDR2 from the germline V gene are SGHTA and FQGNSA. The CDR3 has 16 residues. CDR3: CASSFGQRGGTDTQYF. In nucleotides, the CDR3 is TGTGCCAGCAGCTTTGGCCAGCGGGGGGGGACGGATACGCAGTATTTT.

V is TRBV11-3 and J is TRBJ2-1; D is possibly TRBD1 (6 bases). Trimming cost V 0 bases and J 4 bases, with 13 bases left between them. Germline CDR1 SGHNT, CDR2 YENEEA. The length of the CDR3 is 16 residues. The CDR3 region has the DNA TGTGCCAGCAGCTTAGAGAGACAGGCTATGTACAATGAGCAGTTCTTC. It is translated as CASSLERQAMYNEQFF.

This clone appeared once. The chain employs TRBV9 and TRBJ2-7, with D tentatively TRBD1 (6 bases). Trimming took off 4 bases at V and 6 bases at J, with 17 bases between the two ends. Germline-derived CDR1 and CDR2 are SGDLS and YYNGEE. The CDR3 loop spans 14 amino acids. The DNA for the CDR3 is TGTGCCAGCAGCCCACAGTACAGGGAGACCGAGCAGTACTTC. Its protein product is CASSPQYRETEQYF.

The chain couples TRBV9 to TRBJ2-7, with 8 bases identical to TRBD2. The CDR3 sequence is 16 residues long. V lost 4 bases to trimming and J lost 0 bases; unmatched junction nucleotides: 9. Per the germline V gene, CDR1 is SGDLS and CDR2 is YYNGEE. For the CDR3, the DNA is TGTGCCAGCAGCTTCAACCCCGGGACTAGCTCCTACGAGCAGTACTTC. Translation: CASSFNPGTSSYEQYF.

The chain employs TRBV19 and TRBJ1-2; D call uncertain. Trimming removed 7 bases from V and 2 bases from J, with 11 bases in between. The CDR3 loop spans 13 amino acids. Germline V gene lookup returns CDR1 LNHDA and CDR2 SQIVND (reference sequence). CDR3 sequence reads: CASTRTGNYGYTF. In DNA form, the CDR3 reads TGTGCCAGTACCCGGACGGGGAACTATGGCTACACCTTC. Together with reference TRBV19 and TRBJ1-2, the CDR3 gives the full variable domain: DGGITQSPKYLFRKEGQNVTLSCEQNLNHDAMYWYRQDPGQGLRLIYYSQIVNDFQKGDIAEGYSVSREKKESFPLTVTSAQKNPTAFYLCASTRTGNYGYTFGSGTRLTVV.

This chain links TRBV7-2 with TRBJ2-7, with TRBD2 identical over 10 bases. The CDR3 extends over 14 amino acids. Trimming took 6 bases from V and 4 from J; bases not matched to a gene: 6. Germline loops: CDR1 SGHTA, CDR2 FQGNSA. CDR3 sequence: CASRGSGGAYEQYF. The DNA of the CDR3 is TGTGCCAGCAGGGGAAGCGGGGGGGCTTACGAGCAGTACTTC.

The chain employs TRBV7-2 and TRBJ2-3; 9 positions agree with TRBD1. This CDR3 comprises 15 residues. Germline assignment: CDR1 SGHTA and CDR2 FQGNSA. Losses at the gene ends were 5 bases for V and 4 bases for J; bases not matched to a gene: 7. The CDR3 DNA sequence: TGTGCCAGCAGCCCCTCACAGGGGGCATCAGATACGCAGTATTTT. Its translation is CASSPSQGASDTQYF. Using reference TRBV7-2 and TRBJ2-3 for the parts outside the CDR3, the full variable domain is GAGVSQSPSNKVTEKGKDVELRCDPISGHTALYWYRQSLGQGLEFLIYFQGNSAPDKSGLPSDRFSAERTGGSVSTLTIQRTQQEDSAVYLCASSPSQGASDTQYFGPGTRLTVL.

This sequence joins TRBV19 and TRBJ1-5; D not certain. The CDR3 consists of 13 residues. Germline loops: CDR1 LNHDA, CDR2 SQIVND (reference sequence). The V end was cut by 2 bases, the J end by 7 bases, with 9 bases between. Here the CDR3 DNA reads TGTGCCAGTAGTATACCCTTCGGGCAGCCCCAGCATTTT. Amino acids: CASSIPFGQPQHF.

V is TRBV7-2 and J is TRBJ2-5, with 7 nucleotides matching TRBD1. The V gene end was trimmed by 5 bases and the J gene end by 0 bases; junction bases not matched to a gene: 15. CDR3 size: 18 residues. In germline, CDR1 is SGHTA, CDR2 FQGNSA. This chain's CDR3 is CASSQFPRTGRNQETQYF. CDR3 sequence (DNA): TGTGCCAGCAGCCAATTTCCGAGGACAGGTCGTAACCAAGAGACCCAGTACTTC.

The chain couples TRBV5-8 to TRBJ1-5, with a weak D call TRBD1 (5 bases). From germline, CDR1 is SGHTS and CDR2 YDEGEE. This CDR3 spans 14 amino acids. Trimming took off 3 bases at V and 2 bases at J, with 9 bases between the two ends. CDR3 protein: CASSSAGGNQPQHF. The CDR3 bases are TGTGCCAGCAGCTCGGCGGGGGGCAATCAGCCCCAGCATTTT.